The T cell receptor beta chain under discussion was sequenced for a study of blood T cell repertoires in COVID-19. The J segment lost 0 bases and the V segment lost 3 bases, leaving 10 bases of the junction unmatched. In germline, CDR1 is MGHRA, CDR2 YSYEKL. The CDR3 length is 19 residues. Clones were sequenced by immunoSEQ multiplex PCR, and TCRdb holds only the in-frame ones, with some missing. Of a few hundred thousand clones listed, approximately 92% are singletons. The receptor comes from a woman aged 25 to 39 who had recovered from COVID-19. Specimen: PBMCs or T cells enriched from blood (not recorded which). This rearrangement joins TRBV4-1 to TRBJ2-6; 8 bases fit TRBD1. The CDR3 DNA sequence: TGCGCCAGCAGCCATCACCCCGGGACAGGCGACTCTGGGGCCAACGTCCTGACTTTC. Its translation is CASSHHPGTGDSGANVLTF.